This T cell receptor beta chain comes out of a study of follicular helper T cells after annual influenza vaccination. The wider study: After each seasonal flu vaccination, blood came on days 0, 7 and 28. For some subjects, blood spans the 2013-2014, 2014-2015 and 2015-2016 annual vaccinations. Study-wide points: Day 7 ICOS+CD38+ clones were most often found later in ICOS-CD38- cTfh cells.

TCRB was sequenced at Survey level resolution. The table came from immunoSEQ multiplex PCR; TCRdb's copy has only in-frame clones and leaves some out. The data show 2,500 to 3,500 clones, approximately 79% seen once. Sample time point: 2014-2015 season, 7 days after vaccination. This CDR3 has 19 amino acids. Trimming shortened V by 5 bases and J by 5 bases, and 25 bases separated the two germline ends. As to this clone: As yet, its antigen is unknown.

The TCR originated in an adult who received the influenza vaccine. The input for sequencing was CXCR5+ CD38- circulating T follicular helper cells from blood, taken 7 days after influenza vaccination. Subset specified: circulating Tfh, non-naive CD4+CXCR5+PD-1+ (ICOS+CD38+ or ICOS-CD38-). The chain recombines TRBV7-1 with TRBJ2-6; D is unclear. TRBV7-1 belongs to the ORF category, with a function that is uncertain. The CDR3 is CASSILNHEEQSRANVLTF. CDR3 nucleotides: TGTGCCAGCAGCATCCTCAATCACGAGGAACAAAGTCGGGCCAACGTCCTGACTTTC.